Presented here are 10 T cell receptor beta chains from one specimen sequenced in a study of STAT3 mutations in large granular lymphocyte leukemia. Antigens for these TCRs are unknown. Profiled with immunoSEQ multiplex PCR; TCRdb holds only in-frame clones, not every one. Of more than 15,000 clones detected, about 92% appear once; the ten largest clones hold approximately 42%. Study results and limitations: Every T-cell large granular lymphocyte leukemia patient had at least one immunodominant TCR beta clonotype.

Sequenced sample: peripheral blood mononuclear cells. All receptors derive from a man aged 60-69 years with T-cell large granular lymphocyte leukemia. Some clones in this sample may be carry-over from other donors' samples.

This chain links TRBV7-2 with TRBJ2-7, with 8 nucleotides matching TRBD1. J lost 0 bases, V lost 5 bases, and 12 bases had no gene match. CDR3 length: 17 amino acids. Germline lookup yields CDR1 SGHTA and CDR2 FQGNSA. CDR3: CASSPRPQGASSYEQYF. The DNA for the CDR3 is TGTGCCAGCAGCCCTAGACCCCAGGGGGCCAGCTCCTACGAGCAGTACTTC.

The rearrangement joins TRBV18 to TRBJ1-1; 11 bases fit TRBD1. The CDR3 sequence is 17 residues long. The V gene's germline CDR1 is KGHSH and CDR2 LQKENI. V dropped 3 bases and J dropped 1; count of bases not matched to a gene: 7. The CDR3 loop is CASSPRDRGVANTEAFF. The CDR3 DNA reads TGTGCCAGCTCACCCCGGGACAGGGGGGTGGCGAACACTGAAGCTTTCTTT.

J is TRBJ1-5 and V is TRBV15, with D tentatively TRBD1 (5 bases). The germline V gene encodes CDR1 LNHNV and CDR2 YYDKDF (reference sequence). This CDR3 has 13 residues. Trimming took 3 bases from V and 9 from J, leaving 12 bases between them. The CDR3 loop reads CATSSDVGGPQHF. CDR3 DNA sequence: TGTGCCACCAGCAGCGACGTTGGGGGGCCCCAGCATTTT.

This rearrangement joins TRBV18 to TRBJ1-4, with unresolved D. V lost 1 base, J lost 5 bases, and 8 bases lay in between. This CDR3 contains 14 residues. The germline CDR1 and CDR2 sequences are KGHSH and LQKENI. The CDR3 spells CASSPRQTNEKLFF. For the CDR3, the DNA is TGTGCCAGCTCACCACGGCAGACCAATGAAAAACTGTTTTTT.

This chain links TRBV7-2 with TRBJ1-5; weak D call: TRBD1 (5 bases). This CDR3 spans 16 amino acids. V was clipped by 2 bases and J by 0 bases, with 11 bases between them. Germline loops: CDR1 SGHTA, CDR2 FQGNSA. The CDR3 nucleotides read TGTGCCAGCAGCTTATCCGGGACCCTTAGCAATCAGCCCCAGCATTTT. Its translation: CASSLSGTLSNQPQHF.

The chain couples TRBV5-6 to TRBJ1-5, with D possibly being TRBD1 (5 bases). Germline CDR1 is SGHDT and CDR2 is YYEEEE. The CDR3 spans 15 residues. The V and J ends lost 3 bases and 1 base respectively, with 11 bases between them. The chain's CDR3 is CASSSGRASNQPQHF. CDR3 nucleotides: TGTGCCAGCAGCTCGGGCAGGGCGAGCAATCAGCCCCAGCATTTT.

Only one count was recorded for this clone. The chain carries TRBV10-3 and TRBJ2-7; possible D gene TRBD1, 6 bases. V was cut by 7 bases and J by 7 bases, with 11 bases left in between. The CDR3 sequence is 11 residues long. The germline gives CDR1 ENHRY, CDR2 SYGVKD. The CDR3: CAIMGAGEQYF. The CDR3 coding sequence is TGTGCCATCATGGGGGCAGGGGAGCAGTACTTC.

This clone has a single count. The V call is TRBV28, the J call TRBJ1-2, with a tentative D call TRBD1 (5 bases). In germline, CDR1 is MDHEN, CDR2 SYDVKM. The ends were cut back, 7 bases at V and 5 bases at J, with 23 bases in the middle. This CDR3 spans 16 amino acids. CDR3 sequence (DNA): TGTGCCAGCACCCCCCGGCGGGGCCGTCTAGGGTATGGCTACACCTTC. This codes for CASTPRRGRLGYGYTF.

The gene calls are TRBV7-9 and TRBJ2-5, with a tentative D call TRBD2 (7 bases). Trimming shortened V by 5 bases and J by 1 base, and 17 bases separated the two germline ends. The CDR3 extends over 16 amino acids. Germline CDR1 is SEHNR and CDR2 is FQNEAQ (reference sequence). CDR3 loop: CASSPPGAGVQETQYF. The CDR3 region has the DNA TGTGCCAGCAGCCCCCCGGGGGCGGGAGTCCAAGAGACCCAGTACTTC.

The V and J genes are TRBV10-2 and TRBJ1-2; no firm D call. Trimming removed 8 bases from V and 8 bases from J, with 6 bases in between. The CDR3 contains 9 residues. The V gene's germline CDR1 is WSHSY and CDR2 SAAADI. CDR3 DNA: TGCGCCAGCGGACCCGGCTACACCTTC. Protein product: CASGPGYTF.